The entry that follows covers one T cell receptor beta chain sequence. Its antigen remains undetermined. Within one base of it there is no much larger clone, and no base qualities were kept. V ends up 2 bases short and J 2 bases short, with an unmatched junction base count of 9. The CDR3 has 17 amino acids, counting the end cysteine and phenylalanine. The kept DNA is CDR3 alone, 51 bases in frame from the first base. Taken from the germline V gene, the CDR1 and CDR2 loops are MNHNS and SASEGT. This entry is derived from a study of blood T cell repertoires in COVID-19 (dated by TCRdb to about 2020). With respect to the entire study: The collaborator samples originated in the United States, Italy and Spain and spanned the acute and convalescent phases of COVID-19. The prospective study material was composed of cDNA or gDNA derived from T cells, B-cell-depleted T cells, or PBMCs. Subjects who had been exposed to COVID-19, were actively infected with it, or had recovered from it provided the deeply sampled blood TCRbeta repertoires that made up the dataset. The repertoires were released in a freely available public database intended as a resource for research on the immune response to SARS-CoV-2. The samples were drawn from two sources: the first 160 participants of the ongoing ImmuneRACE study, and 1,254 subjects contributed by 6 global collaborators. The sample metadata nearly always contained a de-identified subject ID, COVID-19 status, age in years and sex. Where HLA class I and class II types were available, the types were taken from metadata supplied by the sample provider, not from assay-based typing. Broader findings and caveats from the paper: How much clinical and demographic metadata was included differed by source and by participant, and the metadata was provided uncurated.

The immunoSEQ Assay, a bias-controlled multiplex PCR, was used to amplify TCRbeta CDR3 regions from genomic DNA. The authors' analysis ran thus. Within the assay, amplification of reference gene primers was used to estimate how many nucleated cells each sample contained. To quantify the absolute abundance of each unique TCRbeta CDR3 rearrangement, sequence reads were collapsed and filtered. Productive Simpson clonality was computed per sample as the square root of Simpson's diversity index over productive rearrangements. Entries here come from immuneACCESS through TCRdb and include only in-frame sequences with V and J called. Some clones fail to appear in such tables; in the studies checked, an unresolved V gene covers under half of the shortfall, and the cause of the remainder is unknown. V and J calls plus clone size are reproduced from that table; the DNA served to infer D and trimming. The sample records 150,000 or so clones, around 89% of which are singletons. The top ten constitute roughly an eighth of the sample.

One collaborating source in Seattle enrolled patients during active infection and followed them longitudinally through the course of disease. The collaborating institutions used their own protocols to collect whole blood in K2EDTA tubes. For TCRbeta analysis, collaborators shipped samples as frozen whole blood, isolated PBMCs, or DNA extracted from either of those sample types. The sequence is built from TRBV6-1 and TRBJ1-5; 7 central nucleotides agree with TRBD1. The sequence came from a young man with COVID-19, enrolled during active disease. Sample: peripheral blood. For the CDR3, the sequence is CASSEPQGGGGNQPQHF. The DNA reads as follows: TGTGCCAGCAGTGAACCCCAGGGGGGCGGAGGCAATCAGCCCCAGCATTTT.